A selection of T cell receptor beta chains follows, all from one sample in a study of blood T cell repertoires in COVID-19. Sequenced by immunoSEQ multiplex PCR; TCRdb stores in-frame clones only, minus some. Of 150,000 to 200,000 clones listed, over 70% are singletons. What was sequenced was PBMCs or T cells enriched from blood (not recorded which). These receptors all stem from a woman between 55 and 75 years old who had recovered from COVID-19. CDR3s include the opening cysteine and the closing phenylalanine or tryptophan.

J gene: TRBJ2-5
V gene: TRBV5-1
CDR3 protein: CASSLLASGGKETQYF

J gene: TRBJ2-3
V gene: TRBV15
CDR3 protein: CATSRSRVEDTQYF

J gene: TRBJ2-1
V gene: TRBV27
CDR3 protein: CASSFGGYSYNEQFF

J gene: TRBJ1-2
V gene: TRBV12-5
CDR3 protein: CASGSQEHLYGYTF

J gene: TRBJ1-1
V gene: TRBV3-1/TRBV3-2
CDR3 protein: CASSQDLGGTEAFF

J gene: TRBJ1-6
V gene: TRBV6-5
CDR3 protein: CASRIQGYNSPLHF

J gene: TRBJ2-1
V gene: TRBV19
CDR3 protein: CASNWLAGGPRNEQFF

J gene: TRBJ1-5
V gene: TRBV7-9
CDR3 protein: CASSYRGLSNQPQHF

J gene: TRBJ2-7
V gene: TRBV6-4
CDR3 protein: CASSDSAGNYEQYF

J gene: TRBJ2-1
V gene: TRBV24-1
CDR3 protein: CATSDPKRTSGGASEQFF

J gene: TRBJ2-7
V gene: TRBV5-4
CDR3 protein: CASSLASKGQGGYEQYF

J gene: TRBJ2-3
V gene: TRBV10-1
CDR3 protein: CASSTGGTDTQYF

J gene: TRBJ1-2
V gene: TRBV18
CDR3 protein: CASSPGTGAPREYGYTF

J gene: TRBJ1-2
V gene: TRBV20-1
CDR3 protein: CSASLAGTGDSYGYTF

J gene: TRBJ1-2
V gene: TRBV15
CDR3 protein: CATSVSTNYGYTF

J gene: TRBJ2-7
V gene: TRBV6-5
CDR3 protein: CASSYAQGGSYEQYF

J gene: TRBJ1-1
V gene: TRBV19
CDR3 protein: CASSLTGRNTEAFF

J gene: TRBJ1-5
V gene: TRBV5-1
CDR3 protein: CASSLDWRPNQPQHF

J gene: TRBJ1-6
V gene: TRBV19
CDR3 protein: CASKPPLGAGSPLHF

J gene: TRBJ2-7
V gene: TRBV7-3
CDR3 protein: CASSRKPGTNEQYF

J gene: TRBJ1-2
V gene: TRBV4-1
CDR3 protein: CASSSTGFGYTF

J gene: TRBJ2-1
V gene: TRBV18
CDR3 protein: CASSPPGTGVGSYNEQFF

J gene: TRBJ1-1
V gene: TRBV7-3
CDR3 protein: CASSLSGNTEAFF

J gene: TRBJ2-2
V gene: TRBV27
CDR3 protein: CASSFTTSHANTGELFF

J gene: TRBJ1-2
V gene: TRBV7-2
CDR3 protein: CASSLFWDRTSSNYGYTF

J gene: TRBJ2-2
V gene: TRBV6-5
CDR3 protein: CASSYSGPNTGELFF

J gene: TRBJ1-1
V gene: TRBV6-5
CDR3 protein: CASRLDSADEAFF

J gene: TRBJ1-1
V gene: TRBV27
CDR3 protein: CASSGLTGTSTEAFF

J gene: TRBJ1-1
V gene: TRBV6-5
CDR3 protein: CASSVGQDIEAFF

J gene: TRBJ1-3
V gene: TRBV14
CDR3 protein: CASSQDPVAGNTIYF

J gene: TRBJ2-7
V gene: TRBV5-1
CDR3 protein: CASSARDYPYEQYF

J gene: TRBJ2-1
V gene: TRBV6-5
CDR3 protein: CASSSTPASEQFF

J gene: TRBJ1-2
V gene: TRBV27
CDR3 protein: CASSSNQDRAYGYTF

J gene: TRBJ2-3
V gene: TRBV5-4
CDR3 protein: CASSDPGLSTDTQYF

J gene: TRBJ2-1
V gene: TRBV5-1
CDR3 protein: CASSLDAGGSYNEQFF

J gene: TRBJ1-5
V gene: TRBV15
CDR3 protein: CATSGGQGLNQPQHF

J gene: TRBJ1-1
V gene: TRBV30
CDR3 protein: CAWRETDRGLLRVEAFF

J gene: TRBJ1-1
V gene: TRBV5-1
CDR3 protein: CASSFPSGGTEAFF

J gene: TRBJ1-1
V gene: TRBV27
CDR3 protein: CASSLSRRGPIYTEAFF

J gene: TRBJ1-5
V gene: TRBV6-1
CDR3 protein: CASSEEYQPQHF